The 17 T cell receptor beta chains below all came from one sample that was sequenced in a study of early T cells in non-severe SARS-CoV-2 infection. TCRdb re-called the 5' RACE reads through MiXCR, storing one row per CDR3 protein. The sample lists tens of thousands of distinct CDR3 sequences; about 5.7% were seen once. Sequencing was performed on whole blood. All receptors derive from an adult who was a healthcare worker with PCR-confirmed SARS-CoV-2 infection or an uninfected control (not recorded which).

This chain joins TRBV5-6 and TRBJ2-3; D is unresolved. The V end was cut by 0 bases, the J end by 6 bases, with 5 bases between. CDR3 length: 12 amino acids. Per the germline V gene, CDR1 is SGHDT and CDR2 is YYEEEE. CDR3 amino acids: CASSLGDDTQYF. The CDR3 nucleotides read TGTGCCAGCAGCTTGGGAGATGATACGCAGTATTTT.

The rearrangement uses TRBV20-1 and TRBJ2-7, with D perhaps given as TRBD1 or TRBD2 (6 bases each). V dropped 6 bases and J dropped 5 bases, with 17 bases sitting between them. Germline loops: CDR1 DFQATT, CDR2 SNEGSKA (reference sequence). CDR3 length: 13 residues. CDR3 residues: CSAQRAGTNEQYF. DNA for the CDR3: TGCAGTGCCCAGCGGGCAGGGACAAACGAGCAGTACTTC.

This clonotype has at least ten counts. This CDR3 is CASSEEGQGKNEQYF. The CDR3 nucleotides are TGTGCCAGCAGTGAAGAGGGTCAGGGAAAGAATGAGCAGTACTTC. V gene TRBV25-1 combines with J gene TRBJ2-7; D possibly uses TRBD1 or TRBD2 (5 bases each). The V end lost 2 bases, the J end lost 7 bases, and 18 bases lay between the germline ends. This CDR3 has 15 residues. Per germline, CDR1 MGHDK and CDR2 SYGVNS.

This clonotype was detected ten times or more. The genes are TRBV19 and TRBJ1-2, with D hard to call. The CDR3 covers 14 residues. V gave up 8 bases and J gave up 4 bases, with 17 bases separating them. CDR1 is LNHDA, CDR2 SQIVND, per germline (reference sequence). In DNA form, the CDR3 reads TGTGCCAGTTCTTGGGAGTCTCTAGGCTATGGCTACACCTTC. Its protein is CASSWESLGYGYTF.

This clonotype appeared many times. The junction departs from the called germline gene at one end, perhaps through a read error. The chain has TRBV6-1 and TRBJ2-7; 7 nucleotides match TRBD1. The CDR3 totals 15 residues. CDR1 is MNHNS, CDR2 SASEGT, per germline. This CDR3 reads CASSEASSGTEAESF. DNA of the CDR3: TGTGCCAGCAGTGAGGCGAGTTCCGGGACAGAGGCTGAAAGCTTC.

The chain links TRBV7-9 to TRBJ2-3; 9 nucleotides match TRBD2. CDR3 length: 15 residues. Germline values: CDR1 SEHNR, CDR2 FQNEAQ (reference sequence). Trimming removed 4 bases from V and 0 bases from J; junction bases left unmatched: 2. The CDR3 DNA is TGTGCCAGCAGCTCGAGCGGGAGGAGCACAGATACGCAGTATTTT. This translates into CASSSSGRSTDTQYF.

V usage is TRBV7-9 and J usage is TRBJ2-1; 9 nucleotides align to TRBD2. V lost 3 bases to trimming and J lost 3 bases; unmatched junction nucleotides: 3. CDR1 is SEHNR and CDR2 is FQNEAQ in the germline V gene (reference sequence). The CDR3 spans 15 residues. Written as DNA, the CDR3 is TGTGCCAGCAGCTTTGCTAGCGGGGTCTACAATGAGCAGTTCTTC. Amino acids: CASSFASGVYNEQFF.

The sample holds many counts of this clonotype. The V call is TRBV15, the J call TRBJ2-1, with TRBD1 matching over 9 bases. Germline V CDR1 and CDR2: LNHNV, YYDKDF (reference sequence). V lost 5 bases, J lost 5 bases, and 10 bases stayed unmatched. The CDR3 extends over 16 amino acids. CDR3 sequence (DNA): TGTGCCACCAGCGGCCAAAGGACAGGGGCCAACAATGAGCAGTTCTTC. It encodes CATSGQRTGANNEQFF.

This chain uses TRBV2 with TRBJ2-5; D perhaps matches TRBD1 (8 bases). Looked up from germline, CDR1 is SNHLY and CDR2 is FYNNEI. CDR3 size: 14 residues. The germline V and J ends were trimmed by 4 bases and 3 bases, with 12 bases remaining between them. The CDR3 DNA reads TGTGCCAGCAGTGCACAGGGGGGGGAAGAGACCCAGTACTTC. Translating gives CASSAQGGEETQYF. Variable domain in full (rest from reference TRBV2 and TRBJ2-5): EPEVTQTPSHQVTQMGQEVILRCVPISNHLYFYWYRQILGQKVEFLVSFYNNEISEKSEIFDDQFSVERPDGSNFTLKIRSTKLEDSAMYFCASSAQGGEETQYFGPGTRLLVL.

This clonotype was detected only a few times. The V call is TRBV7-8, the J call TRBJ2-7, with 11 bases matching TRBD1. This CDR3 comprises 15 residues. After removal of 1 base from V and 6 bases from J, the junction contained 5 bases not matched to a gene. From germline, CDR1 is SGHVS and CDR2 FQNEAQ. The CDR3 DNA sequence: TGTGCCAGCAGCTTAGTTGGACAGGGGGCGGGCGAGCAGTACTTC. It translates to CASSLVGQGAGEQYF.

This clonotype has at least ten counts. DNA of the CDR3: TGTGCCAGCCAAGCACCTAGCACAGATACGCAGTATTTT. Its translation is CASQAPSTDTQYF. This chain uses TRBV10-3 with TRBJ2-3; D ambiguous. The CDR3 runs to 13 residues. Trimming stripped 10 bases from V and 0 bases from J, with 11 bases between. CDR1 is ENHRY and CDR2 is SYGVKD in the germline V gene.

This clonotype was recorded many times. The CDR3 is CASKSSGTFGGNTIYF. The CDR3, as DNA: TGTGCCAGCAAGTCGTCAGGAACGTTTGGAGGAAACACCATATATTTT. The chain uses TRBV6-6 and TRBJ1-3; no clear D. In germline, CDR1 is MNHNY, CDR2 SVGAGI (reference sequence). The CDR3 is made up of 16 amino acids. Trimming shortened V by 7 bases and J by 4 bases, and 20 bases separated the two germline ends.

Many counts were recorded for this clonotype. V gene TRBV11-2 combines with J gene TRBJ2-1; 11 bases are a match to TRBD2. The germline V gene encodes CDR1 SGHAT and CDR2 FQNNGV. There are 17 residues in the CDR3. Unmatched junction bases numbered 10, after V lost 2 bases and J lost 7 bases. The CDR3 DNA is TGTGCCAGCAGCTTAATAAGAGGGACTAGCGGAGGGAATGAGCAGTTCTTC. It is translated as CASSLIRGTSGGNEQFF.

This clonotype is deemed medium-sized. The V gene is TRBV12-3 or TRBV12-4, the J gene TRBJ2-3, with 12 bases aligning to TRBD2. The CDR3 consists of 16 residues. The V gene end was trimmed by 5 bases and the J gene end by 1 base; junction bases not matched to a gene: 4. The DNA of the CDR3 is TGTGCCAGCAGTCCTTGGACTAGCGGGGGCACAGATACGCAGTATTTT. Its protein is CASSPWTSGGTDTQYF.

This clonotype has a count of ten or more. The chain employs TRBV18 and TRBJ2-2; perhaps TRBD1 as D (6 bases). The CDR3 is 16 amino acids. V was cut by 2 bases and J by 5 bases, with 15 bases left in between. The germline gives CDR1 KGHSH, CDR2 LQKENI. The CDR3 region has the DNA TGTGCCAGCTCACCAGCTACAGGGCGCGGGACCGGGGAGCTGTTTTTT. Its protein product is CASSPATGRGTGELFF.

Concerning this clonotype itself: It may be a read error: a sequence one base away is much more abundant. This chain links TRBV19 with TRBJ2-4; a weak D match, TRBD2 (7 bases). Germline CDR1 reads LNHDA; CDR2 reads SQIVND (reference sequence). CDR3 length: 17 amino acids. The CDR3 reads CASSIVRGATSKSIQYF. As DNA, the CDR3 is TGTGCCAGTAGTATAGTTCGGGGGGCTACATCCAAAAGCATTCAGTACTTC.

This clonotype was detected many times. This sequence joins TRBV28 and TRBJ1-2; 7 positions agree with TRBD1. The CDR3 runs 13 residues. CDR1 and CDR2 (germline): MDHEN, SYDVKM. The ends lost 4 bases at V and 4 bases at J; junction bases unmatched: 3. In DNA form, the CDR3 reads TGTGCCAGCAGTTCTAGGGGGCTCTATGGCTACACCTTC. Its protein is CASSSRGLYGYTF.